What follows is one T cell receptor beta chain and its context. Its specificity is unknown. CDR3 length: 13 residues. The V gene lost 5 bases and the J gene lost 0 bases, with 7 bases spanning the gap. Germline CDR1 reads SGHTA; CDR2 reads FQGNSA. These data come from a study of memory CD4+ T cells and cytomegalovirus serostatus. Whole-study context: Donors were healthy Belgian adults, 9 CMV seropositive and about 24 seronegative.

The sort gate was single viable CD3+CD4+CD8-CD45RO+ cells for memory CD4+ T cells. Broader study findings: About 40% of the roughly 160 known CMV-associated TCRbeta sequences appeared in CD4+ memory. CMV serostatus prediction reached median AUC approximately 0.95, or 0.91 with US-trained model.

This table comes from immunoSEQ multiplex PCR, and its TCRdb copy is limited to in-frame clones, with some not included. Of roughly 60,000 clones in the sample, 80% to 90% were seen once. The sequence came from an adult in good health and CMV-seronegative. Sample: memory CD4+ T cells from blood. The chain is built from TRBV7-2 and TRBJ1-1; the D is unclear. The CDR3 DNA reads as TGTGCCAGCAGCCCCCGCATGAACACTGAAGCTTTCTTT. Protein sequence: CASSPRMNTEAFF.